Sequencing of this T cell receptor beta chain was carried out in a study of OX40 agonist ivuxolimab in advanced cancers. About the study: Cohort: about 82% men, mean age approximately 64, aged roughly 23 to 79. Notes on the study in general: Several nonresponders also turned out to have low normalized T-cell clonal expansion.

The CDR3 loop spans 16 amino acids. Germline-derived CDR1 and CDR2 are SGHRS and YFSETQ. V was trimmed by 0 bases and J by 0 bases, leaving 7 bases between them. Sequencing used immunoSEQ multiplex PCR; TCRdb keeps in-frame clones, though not all of them. The repertoire holds approximately 79,000 clones, with more than 75% as singletons. Blood got drawn at baseline, again on cycle 4 day 1, and then on cycle 7 day 1. About this clone itself: Its antigen is still unknown.

The chain combines TRBV5-1 with TRBJ2-6, with unresolved D. This TCR was recovered from an adult with an advanced solid tumor such as melanoma, head and neck, liver or kidney cancer. The sequencing used CD4+ or CD8+ T cells sorted from blood, collected in a trial of the OX40 agonist ivuxolimab. CDR3 bases: TGCGCCAGCAGCTTGGTGGCGGCCTCTGGGGCCAACGTCCTGACTTTC. Protein product: CASSLVAASGANVLTF.